This T cell receptor beta chain was profiled in a study of blood T cell repertoires in COVID-19. Study context: The study drew acute and convalescent COVID-19 samples from the United States, Italy and Spain. T cells, B-cell-depleted T cells, or PBMCs supplied cDNA or gDNA.

CDR1 and CDR2 (germline): SGHRS, YFSETQ. The CDR3 totals 13 residues. V was pared by 1 base and J by 4 bases, with 8 bases between. As processed by the authors: Cell counts per sample came from amplifying reference gene primers. Clones were read by immunoSEQ multiplex PCR, and TCRdb kept only the in-frame ones, dropping some. V and J calls plus clone size are reproduced from that table; the DNA served to infer D and trimming. Of 130,000 to 150,000 clones listed, about 86% are singletons. The receptor's source is a woman of 80 years or more with acute or convalescent COVID-19. The sample consisted of peripheral blood. The J gene is TRBJ1-1, the V gene TRBV5-1, with no clear D. The CDR3 DNA follows: TGCGCCAGCAGCTTGCTACAGCTCACTGAAGCTTTCTTT. This encodes CASSLLQLTEAFF.